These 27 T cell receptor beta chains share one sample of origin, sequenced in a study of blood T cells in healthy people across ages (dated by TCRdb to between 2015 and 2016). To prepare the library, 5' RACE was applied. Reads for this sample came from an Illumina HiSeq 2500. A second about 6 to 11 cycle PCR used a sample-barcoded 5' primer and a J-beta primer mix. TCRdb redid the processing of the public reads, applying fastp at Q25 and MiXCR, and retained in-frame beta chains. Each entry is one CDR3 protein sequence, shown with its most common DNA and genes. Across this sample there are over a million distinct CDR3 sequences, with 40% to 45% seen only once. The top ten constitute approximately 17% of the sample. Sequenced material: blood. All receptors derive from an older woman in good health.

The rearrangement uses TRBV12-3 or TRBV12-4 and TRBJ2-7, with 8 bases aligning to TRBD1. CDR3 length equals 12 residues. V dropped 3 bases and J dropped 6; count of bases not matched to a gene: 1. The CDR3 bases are TGTGCCAGCAGTTTCAGGGGGCTCGAGCAGTACTTC. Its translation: CASSFRGLEQYF.

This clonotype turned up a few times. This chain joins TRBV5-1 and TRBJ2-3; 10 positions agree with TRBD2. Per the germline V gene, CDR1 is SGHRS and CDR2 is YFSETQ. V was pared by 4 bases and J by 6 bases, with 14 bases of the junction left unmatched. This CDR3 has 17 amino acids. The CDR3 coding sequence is TGCGCCAGCAGCCCGACGGCCAGCGGGAGGGCCGGCGATACGCAGTATTTT. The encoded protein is CASSPTASGRAGDTQYF.

As DNA, the CDR3 is TGCGCCAGCAGCCCGACAGAGTACACTGAAGCTTTCTTT. This codes for CASSPTEYTEAFF. V usage is TRBV5-1 and J usage is TRBJ1-1; TRBD1 is a possible D gene (5 bases). The V and J ends lost 4 bases and 3 bases respectively, with 10 bases between them. CDR3 length: 13 amino acids. CDR1 and CDR2 (germline): SGHRS, YFSETQ.

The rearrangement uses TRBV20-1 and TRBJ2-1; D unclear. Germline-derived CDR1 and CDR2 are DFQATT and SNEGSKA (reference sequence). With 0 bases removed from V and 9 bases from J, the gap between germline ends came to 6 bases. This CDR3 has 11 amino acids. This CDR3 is CSARDRSEQFF. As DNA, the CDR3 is TGCAGTGCTAGAGATCGGAGTGAGCAGTTCTTC.

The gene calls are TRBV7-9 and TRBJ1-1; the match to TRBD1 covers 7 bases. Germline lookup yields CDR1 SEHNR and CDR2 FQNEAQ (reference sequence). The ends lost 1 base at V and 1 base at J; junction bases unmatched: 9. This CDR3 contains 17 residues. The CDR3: CASSLGPRGRRNTEAFF. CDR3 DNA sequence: TGTGCCAGCAGCTTAGGCCCAAGGGGGCGCCGGAACACTGAAGCTTTCTTT.

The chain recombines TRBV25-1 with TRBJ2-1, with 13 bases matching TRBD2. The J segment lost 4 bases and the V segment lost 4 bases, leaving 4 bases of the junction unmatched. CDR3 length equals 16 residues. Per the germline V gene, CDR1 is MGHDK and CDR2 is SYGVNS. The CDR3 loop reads CASSVKLAGGYNEQFF. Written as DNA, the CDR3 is TGTGCCAGCAGTGTAAAACTAGCGGGAGGGTACAATGAGCAGTTCTTC.

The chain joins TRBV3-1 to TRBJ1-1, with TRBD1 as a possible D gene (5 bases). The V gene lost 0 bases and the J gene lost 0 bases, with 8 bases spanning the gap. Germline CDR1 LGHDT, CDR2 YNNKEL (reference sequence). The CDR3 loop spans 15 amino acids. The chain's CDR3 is CASSQEAGLNTEAFF. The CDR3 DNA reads TGTGCCAGCAGCCAAGAGGCAGGGTTGAACACTGAAGCTTTCTTT.

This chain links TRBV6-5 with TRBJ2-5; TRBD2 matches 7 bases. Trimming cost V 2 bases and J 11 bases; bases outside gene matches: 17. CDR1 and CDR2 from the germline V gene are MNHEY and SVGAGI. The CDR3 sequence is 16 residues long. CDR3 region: CASSYRASGPYNEQYF. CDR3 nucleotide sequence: TGTGCCAGCAGTTACAGGGCTAGCGGACCCTACAATGAGCAGTACTTC.

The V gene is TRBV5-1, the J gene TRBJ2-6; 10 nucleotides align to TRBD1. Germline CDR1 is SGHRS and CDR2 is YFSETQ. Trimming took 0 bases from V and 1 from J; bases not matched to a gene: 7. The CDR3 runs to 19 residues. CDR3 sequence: CASSLAGTGVVSGANVLTF. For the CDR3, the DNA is TGCGCCAGCAGCTTGGCCGGGACAGGGGTTGTATCTGGGGCCAACGTCCTGACTTTC.

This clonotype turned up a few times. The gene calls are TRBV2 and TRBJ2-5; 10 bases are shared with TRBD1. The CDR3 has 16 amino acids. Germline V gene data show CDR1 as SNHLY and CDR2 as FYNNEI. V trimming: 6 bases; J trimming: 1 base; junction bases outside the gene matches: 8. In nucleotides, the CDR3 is TGTGCCAGCAGGAGGGACAGGGGACCATCCCAAGAGACCCAGTACTTC. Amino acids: CASRRDRGPSQETQYF. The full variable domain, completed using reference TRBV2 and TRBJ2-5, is EPEVTQTPSHQVTQMGQEVILRCVPISNHLYFYWYRQILGQKVEFLVSFYNNEISEKSEIFDDQFSVERPDGSNFTLKIRSTKLEDSAMYFCASRRDRGPSQETQYFGPGTRLLVL.

The CDR3 spells CASSLGASGGIGETQYF. The CDR3 bases are TGTGCCAGCAGCTTAGGTGCTAGCGGGGGAATTGGAGAGACCCAGTACTTC. This sequence joins TRBV11-3 and TRBJ2-5; 10 bases match TRBD2. Looked up from germline, CDR1 is SGHNT and CDR2 is YENEEA. V dropped 1 base and J dropped 4; count of bases not matched to a gene: 9. The CDR3 consists of 17 residues.

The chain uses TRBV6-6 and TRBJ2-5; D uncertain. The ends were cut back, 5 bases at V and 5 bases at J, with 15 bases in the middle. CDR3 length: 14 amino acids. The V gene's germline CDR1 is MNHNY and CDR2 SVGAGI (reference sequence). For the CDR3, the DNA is TGTGCCAGCAGTACAGTACAGACTTTTGAGACCCAGTACTTC. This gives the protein CASSTVQTFETQYF.

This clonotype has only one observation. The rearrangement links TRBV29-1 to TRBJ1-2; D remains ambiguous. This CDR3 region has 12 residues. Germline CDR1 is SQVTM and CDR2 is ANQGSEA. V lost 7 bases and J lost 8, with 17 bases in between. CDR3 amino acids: CSGGRDGKGYTF. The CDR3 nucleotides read TGCAGCGGCGGGCGGGATGGGAAGGGCTACACCTTC.

CDR3 residues: CASSFGLGQGGETQYF. As DNA, the CDR3 is TGTGCCAGCAGTTTCGGATTGGGACAGGGGGGAGAGACCCAGTACTTC. The chain recombines TRBV27 with TRBJ2-5, with 11 bases that match TRBD1. This CDR3 has 16 residues. CDR1 MNHEY and CDR2 SMNVEV come from the germline V gene (reference sequence). Trimming cost V 3 bases and J 4 bases; bases outside gene matches: 7.

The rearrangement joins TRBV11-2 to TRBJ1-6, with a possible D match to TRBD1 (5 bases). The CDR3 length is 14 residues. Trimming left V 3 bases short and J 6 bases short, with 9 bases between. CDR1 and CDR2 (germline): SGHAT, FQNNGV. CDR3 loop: CASSLRGANSPLHF. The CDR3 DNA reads TGTGCCAGCAGCTTGAGGGGAGCTAATTCACCCCTCCACTTT.

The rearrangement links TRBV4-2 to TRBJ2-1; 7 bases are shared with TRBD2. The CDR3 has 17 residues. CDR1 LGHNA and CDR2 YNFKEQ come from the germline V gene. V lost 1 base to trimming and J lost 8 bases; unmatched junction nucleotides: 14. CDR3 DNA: TGTGCCAGCAGCCAAGGTGGGGCGGGAGCGGGGTCGGATGAGCAGTTCTTC. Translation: CASSQGGAGAGSDEQFF.

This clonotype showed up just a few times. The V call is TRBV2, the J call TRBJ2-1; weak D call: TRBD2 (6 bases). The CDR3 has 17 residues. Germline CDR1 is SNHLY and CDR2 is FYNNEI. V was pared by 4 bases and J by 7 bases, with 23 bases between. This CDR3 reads CASSVAESQSGTNEQFF. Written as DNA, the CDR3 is TGTGCCAGCAGTGTAGCGGAATCTCAGTCGGGGACGAATGAGCAGTTCTTC.

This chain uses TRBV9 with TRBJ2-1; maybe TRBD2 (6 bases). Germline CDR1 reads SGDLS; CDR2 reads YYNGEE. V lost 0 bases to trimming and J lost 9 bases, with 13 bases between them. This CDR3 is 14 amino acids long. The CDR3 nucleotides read TGTGCCAGCAGCGTAGCTAACGGGGGTTCTGAGCAGTTCTTC. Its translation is CASSVANGGSEQFF.

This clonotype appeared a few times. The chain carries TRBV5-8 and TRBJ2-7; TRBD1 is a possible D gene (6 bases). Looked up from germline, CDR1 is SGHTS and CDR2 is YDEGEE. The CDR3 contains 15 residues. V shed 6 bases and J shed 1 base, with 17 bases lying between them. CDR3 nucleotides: TGTGCCAGCACCCCAGGGGTAGGGGTTTCCTACGAGCAGTACTTC. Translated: CASTPGVGVSYEQYF.

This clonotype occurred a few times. The CDR3 loop reads CASSEMGEETQYF. In DNA form, the CDR3 reads TGTGCCAGCAGTGAAATGGGGGAAGAGACCCAGTACTTC. The chain carries TRBV25-1 and TRBJ2-5; D is tentatively TRBD1 or TRBD2 (5 bases each). This CDR3 is built from 13 residues. Germline-derived CDR1 and CDR2 are MGHDK and SYGVNS. V lost 2 bases and J lost 3, with 7 bases in between.

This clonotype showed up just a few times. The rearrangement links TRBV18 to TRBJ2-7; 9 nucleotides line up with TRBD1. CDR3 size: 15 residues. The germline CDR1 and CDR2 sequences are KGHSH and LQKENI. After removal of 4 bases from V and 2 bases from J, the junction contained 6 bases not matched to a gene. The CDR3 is CASSQGQGGTYEQYF. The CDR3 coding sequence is TGTGCCAGCTCACAGGGACAGGGAGGGACCTACGAGCAGTACTTC.

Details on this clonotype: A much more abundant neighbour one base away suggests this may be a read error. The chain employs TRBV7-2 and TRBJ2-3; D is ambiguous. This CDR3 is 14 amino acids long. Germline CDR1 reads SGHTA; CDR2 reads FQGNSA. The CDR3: CASSLEVGPDTPYF. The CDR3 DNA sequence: TGTGCCAGCAGCTTAGAGGTAGGGCCAGATACGCCGTATTTT.

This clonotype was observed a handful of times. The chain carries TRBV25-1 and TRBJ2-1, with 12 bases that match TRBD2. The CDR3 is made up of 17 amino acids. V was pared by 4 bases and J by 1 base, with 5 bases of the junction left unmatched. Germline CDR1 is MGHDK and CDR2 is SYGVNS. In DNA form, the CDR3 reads TGTGCCAGCAGTGGGGCTAGCGGGAGGGATTCCTACAATGAGCAGTTCTTC. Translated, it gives CASSGASGRDSYNEQFF.

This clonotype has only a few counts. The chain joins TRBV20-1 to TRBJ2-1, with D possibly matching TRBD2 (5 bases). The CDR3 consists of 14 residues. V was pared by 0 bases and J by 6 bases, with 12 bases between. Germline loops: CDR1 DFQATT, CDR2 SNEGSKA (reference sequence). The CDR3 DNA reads TGCAGTGCTAGAGATATGGCTAGCCCCAATGAGCAGTTCTTC. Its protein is CSARDMASPNEQFF.

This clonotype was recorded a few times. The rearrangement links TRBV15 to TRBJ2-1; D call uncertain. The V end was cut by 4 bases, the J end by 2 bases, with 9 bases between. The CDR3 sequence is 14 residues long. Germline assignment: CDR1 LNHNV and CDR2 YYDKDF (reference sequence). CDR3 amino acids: CATSIQNPYNEQFF. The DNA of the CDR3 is TGTGCCACCAGCATCCAGAACCCCTACAATGAGCAGTTCTTC.

The DNA of the CDR3 is TGTGCCAGCAGTGAGTCGAATTGGGGGACCCAGTACTTC. As protein: CASSESNWGTQYF. The chain links TRBV2 to TRBJ2-5; no firm D call. Trimming stripped 3 bases from V and 7 bases from J, with 12 bases between. Germline CDR1 and CDR2: SNHLY and FYNNEI. The CDR3 is 13 amino acids.

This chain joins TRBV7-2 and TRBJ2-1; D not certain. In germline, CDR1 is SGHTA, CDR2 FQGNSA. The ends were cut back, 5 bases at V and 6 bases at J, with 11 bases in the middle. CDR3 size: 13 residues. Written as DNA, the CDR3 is TGTGCCAGCAGCCCCGGCTTACGCAATGAGCAGTTCTTC. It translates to CASSPGLRNEQFF.